The source of this TCR beta chain is a study of T cells in Graves' hyperthyroidism and ophthalmopathy. V was shortened by 6 bases and J by 4 bases, with 15 bases between the two germline ends. The CDR3 is 14 residues long. CDR1 and CDR2 from the germline V gene are SQVTM and ANQGSEA. Only a few counts were recorded for this clonotype. Its antigen remains unknown. It was considered stable Graves' hyperthyroidism when ophthalmopathy did not progress within 18 months. Recently diagnosed hyperthyroidism of less than 2 months' duration affected patients aged 18 to 65. From RNA transcripts, TCR beta CDR3 regions were amplified. An initial round of RT-PCR targeting the TCR CDR3 relied on the HTBI primer set. A single record per CDR3 protein comes from TCRdb applying MiXCR to the multiplex PCR reads. The repertoire includes hundreds of thousands of distinct CDR3 sequences, 46% of them detected once, and roughly 8.2% sits in the top ten.

Whole-study results and caveats: Most thyroid clonotypes expanded above 0.001 appeared in blood too. Ophthalmopathy and stable hyperthyroidism were separated by a 13 V-J model.

The chain uses TRBV29-1 and TRBJ1-4; possible D gene TRBD1, 6 bases. The sequencing sample was made of peripheral blood or thyroid tissue (not recorded which). The sequence came from a woman aged 18-29 years with Graves' hyperthyroidism. The CDR3 reads CSVVDSALNEKLFF. DNA of the CDR3: TGCAGCGTCGTGGACAGTGCCCTTAATGAAAAACTGTTTTTT.